This TCR beta chain was captured in a study of yellow fever vaccine responses in identical twins (dated 2018 in TCRdb). In the study overall: In identical twins, the study followed T cell clones that responded to the vaccine with precision.

Broad study findings and their caveats: The authors reported that the T cell response to vaccination in identical twins appeared partly convergent and partly personalized.

The library came from RT-PCR. This sample was sequenced with an Illumina HiSeq 2500. TCRdb ran its own pipeline on the public reads, namely fastp trimming at Q25 and MiXCR clone calling, and kept in-frame beta chains. Every CDR3 protein is listed once, alongside the most common genes and DNA of its rows. The table for this sample lists over 3,000 distinct CDR3 sequences; about 88% of them were counted only once. Together, the top ten hold approximately 2.9% of the sample. Regarding this clonotype: This receptor's antigen is unknown. Within one base of it there is no much larger clone, and no base qualities were kept.

The CDR3, cysteine through phenylalanine, is 15 amino acids long. Only the CDR3 part of the read is kept: 45 bases, read in frame from the first base. The germline V gene supplies CDR1 SGHRS and CDR2 YFSETQ. V loses 4 bases at its end and J loses 4 bases; junction bases beyond the gene matches: 6. The TCR was taken from a woman aged 18-35 years who received the yellow fever vaccine. Donor details come from another sample of the same person, matched by shared clones. The rearrangement joined TRBV5-1 to TRBJ2-2, with 8 junctional bases fitting TRBD1. The sample was T cells from blood (PBMCs), unsorted or a sorted subset (not recorded which), taken before or after yellow fever vaccination (not recorded which). CDR3 reads: CASSPQGAFTGELFF. The nucleotide sequence is given as TGCGCCAGCAGCCCTCAGGGGGCATTCACCGGGGAGCTGTTTTTT.